This T cell receptor beta chain was observed in a study of cytomegalovirus exposure and HLA in healthy donors. The study, taken as a whole, reports: The study carried out a later analysis of TCR beta sequences. It associated around 17,000 of them with specific HLA alleles at a false discovery rate of 0.05. Immune exposure was documented only through CMV serostatus. Later analysis showed TCR association rates varying by HLA locus, highest for DRB1 and lowest for HLA-C.

PCR involved 60 Vbeta and 13 Jbeta primers. Assay: immunoSEQ multiplex PCR; the TCRdb copy retains only in-frame clones and omits some. This table holds 100,000 to 150,000 clones. Note on this clone: Its antigen remains unidentified.

V lost 3 bases and J lost 2, with 8 bases in between. The CDR3 sequence is 15 residues long. The V gene's germline CDR1 is SEHNR and CDR2 FQNEAQ (reference sequence). The rearrangement links TRBV7-9 to TRBJ2-6, with D possibly TRBD1 on 6 matching bases. Sequenced material: PBMCs. The sequence derives from a woman in her forties in good health and CMV-seronegative. This chain's CDR3 is CASSFTGTGANVLTF. In nucleotides, the CDR3 is TGTGCCAGCAGCTTTACAGGGACTGGGGCCAACGTCCTGACTTTC.